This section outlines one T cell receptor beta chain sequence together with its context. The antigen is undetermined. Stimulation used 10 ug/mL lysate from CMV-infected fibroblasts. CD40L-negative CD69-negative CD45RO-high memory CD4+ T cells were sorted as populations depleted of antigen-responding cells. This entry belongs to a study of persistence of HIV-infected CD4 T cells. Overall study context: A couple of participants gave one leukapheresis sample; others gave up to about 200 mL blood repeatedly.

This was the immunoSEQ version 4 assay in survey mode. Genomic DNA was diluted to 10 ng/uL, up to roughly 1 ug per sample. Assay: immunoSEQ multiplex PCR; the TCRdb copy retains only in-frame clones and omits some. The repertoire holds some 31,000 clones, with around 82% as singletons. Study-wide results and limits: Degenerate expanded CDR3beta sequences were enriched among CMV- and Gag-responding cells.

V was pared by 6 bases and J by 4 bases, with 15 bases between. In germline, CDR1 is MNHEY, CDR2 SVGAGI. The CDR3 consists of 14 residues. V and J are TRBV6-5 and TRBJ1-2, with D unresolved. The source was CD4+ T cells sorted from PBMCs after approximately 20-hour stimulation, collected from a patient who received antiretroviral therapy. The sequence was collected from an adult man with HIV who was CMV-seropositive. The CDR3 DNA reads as TGTGCCAGCAGCTACGGAGGCCAGACCTATGGCTACACCTTC. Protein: CASSYGGQTYGYTF.